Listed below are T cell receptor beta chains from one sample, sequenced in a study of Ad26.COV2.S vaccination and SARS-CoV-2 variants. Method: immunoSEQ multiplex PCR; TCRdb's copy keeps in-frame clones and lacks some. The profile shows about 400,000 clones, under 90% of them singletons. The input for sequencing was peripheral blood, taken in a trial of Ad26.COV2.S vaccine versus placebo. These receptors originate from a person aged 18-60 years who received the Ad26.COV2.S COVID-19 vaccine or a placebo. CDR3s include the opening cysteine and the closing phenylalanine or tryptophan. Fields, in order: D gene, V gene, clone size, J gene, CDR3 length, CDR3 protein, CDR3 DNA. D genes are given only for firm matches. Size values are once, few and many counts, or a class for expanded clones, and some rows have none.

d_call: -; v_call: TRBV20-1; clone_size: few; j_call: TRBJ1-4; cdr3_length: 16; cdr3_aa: CSASSDSRFGGEKLFF; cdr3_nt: TGCAGTGCTAGTTCGGACAGCAGATTTGGTGGTGAAAAACTGTTTTTT
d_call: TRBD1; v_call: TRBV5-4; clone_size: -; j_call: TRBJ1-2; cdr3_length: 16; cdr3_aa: CASSFGGPGGVPLGTF; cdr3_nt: TGTGCCAGCAGCTTCGGCGGTCCAGGGGGCGTCCCCTTAGGCACCTTC
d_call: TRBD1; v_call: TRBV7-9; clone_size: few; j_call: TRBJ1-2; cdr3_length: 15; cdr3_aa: CASTRRGPGLYGYTF; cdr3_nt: TGTGCCAGCACCCGAAGGGGGCCCGGGCTCTATGGCTACACCTTC
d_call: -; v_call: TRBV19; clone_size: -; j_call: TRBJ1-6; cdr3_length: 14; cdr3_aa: CASSIRNPNSPLHF; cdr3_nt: TGTGCCAGTAGTATCCGTAACCCAAATTCACCCCTCCACTTT
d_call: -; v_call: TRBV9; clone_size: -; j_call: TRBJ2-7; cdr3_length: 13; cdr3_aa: CASSVEDTTAQYF; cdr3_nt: TGTGCCAGCAGCGTAGAGGACACGACCGCGCAGTACTTC
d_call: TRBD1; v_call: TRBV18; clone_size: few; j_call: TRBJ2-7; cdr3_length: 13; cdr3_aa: CASSRTGGYEQYF; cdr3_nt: TGTGCCAGCTCACGGACAGGGGGCTACGAGCAGTACTTC
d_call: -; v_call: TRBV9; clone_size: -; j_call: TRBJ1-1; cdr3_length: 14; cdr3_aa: CASSFSDFNTEAFF; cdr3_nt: TGTGCCAGCAGCTTCTCGGACTTTAACACTGAAGCTTTCTTT
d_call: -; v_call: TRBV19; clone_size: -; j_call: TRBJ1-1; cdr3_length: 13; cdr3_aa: CASSSERRTEAFF; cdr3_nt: TGTGCCAGTAGCTCGGAGCGGAGGACTGAAGCTTTCTTT
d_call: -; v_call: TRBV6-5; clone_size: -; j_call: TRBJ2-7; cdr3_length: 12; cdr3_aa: CASNPEGHEQYF; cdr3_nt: TGTGCCAGTAACCCAGAGGGACACGAGCAGTACTTC
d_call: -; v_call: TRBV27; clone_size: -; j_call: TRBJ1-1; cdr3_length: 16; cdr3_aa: CASSFQASPSNTEAFF; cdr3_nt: TGTGCCAGCAGTTTCCAGGCTTCGCCCTCGAACACTGAAGCTTTCTTT
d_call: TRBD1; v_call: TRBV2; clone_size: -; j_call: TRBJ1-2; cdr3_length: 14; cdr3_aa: CASSFLTGDYGYTF; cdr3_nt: TGTGCCAGCAGTTTCTTGACAGGGGACTATGGCTACACCTTC
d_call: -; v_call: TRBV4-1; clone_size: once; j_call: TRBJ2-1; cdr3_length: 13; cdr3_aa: CASSPPWASEQFF; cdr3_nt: TGCGCCAGCAGCCCCCCGTGGGCTAGCGAGCAGTTCTTC
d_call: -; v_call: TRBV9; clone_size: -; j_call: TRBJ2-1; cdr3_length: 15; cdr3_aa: CASSVEGGLDNEQFF; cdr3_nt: TGTGCCAGCAGCGTCGAGGGGGGCCTAGACAATGAGCAGTTCTTC
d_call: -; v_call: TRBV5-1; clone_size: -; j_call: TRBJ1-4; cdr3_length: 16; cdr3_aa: CASSLARGTTNEKLFF; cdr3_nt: TGCGCCAGCAGCTTGGCGCGTGGGACAACTAATGAAAAACTGTTTTTT
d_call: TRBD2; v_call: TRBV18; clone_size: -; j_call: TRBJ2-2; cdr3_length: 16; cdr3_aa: CASSPLGSGRNGELFF; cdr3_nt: TGTGCCAGCTCACCACTCGGTAGCGGGAGGAACGGGGAGCTGTTTTTT
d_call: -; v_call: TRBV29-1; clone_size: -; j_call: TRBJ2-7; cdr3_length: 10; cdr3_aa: CSVKGNEQYF; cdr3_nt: TGCAGCGTTAAGGGGAACGAGCAGTACTTC
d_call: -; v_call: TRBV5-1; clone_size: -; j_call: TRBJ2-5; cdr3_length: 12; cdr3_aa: CASAMDRETQYF; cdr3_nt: TGCGCCAGCGCAATGGATCGAGAGACCCAGTACTTC
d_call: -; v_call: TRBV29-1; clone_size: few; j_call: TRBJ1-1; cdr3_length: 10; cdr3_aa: CSYVDTEAFF; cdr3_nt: TGCAGCTACGTTGACACTGAAGCTTTCTTT
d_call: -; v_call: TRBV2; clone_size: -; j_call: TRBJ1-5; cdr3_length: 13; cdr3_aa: CASSEASGQPQHF; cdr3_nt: TGTGCCAGCAGTGAAGCGTCGGGTCAGCCCCAGCATTTT
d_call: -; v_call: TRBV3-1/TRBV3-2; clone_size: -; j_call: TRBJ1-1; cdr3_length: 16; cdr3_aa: CASSQDRTSAAFEAFF; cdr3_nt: TGTGCCAGCAGCCAGGATCGGACATCAGCGGCTTTTGAAGCTTTCTTT
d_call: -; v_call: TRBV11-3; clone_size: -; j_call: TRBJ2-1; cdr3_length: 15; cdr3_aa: CASSLAGGRMDEQFF; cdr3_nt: TGTGCCAGCAGCTTAGCCGGGGGGCGGATGGATGAGCAGTTCTTC
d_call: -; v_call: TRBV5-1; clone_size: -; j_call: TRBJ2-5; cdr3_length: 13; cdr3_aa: CASSLGVRETQYF; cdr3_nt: TGCGCCAGCAGCTTGGGGGTGCGAGAGACCCAGTACTTC
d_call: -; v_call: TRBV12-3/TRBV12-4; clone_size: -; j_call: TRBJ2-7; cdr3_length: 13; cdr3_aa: CASRQGSVYEQYF; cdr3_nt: TGTGCCAGCAGGCAGGGGTCGGTCTACGAGCAGTACTTC
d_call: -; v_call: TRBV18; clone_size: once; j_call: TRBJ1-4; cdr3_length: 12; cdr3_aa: CASSPRGEKLFF; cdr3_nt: TGTGCCAGCTCGCCGCGGGGGGAAAAACTGTTTTTT
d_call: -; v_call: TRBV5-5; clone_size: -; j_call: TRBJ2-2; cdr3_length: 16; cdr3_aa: CASSLWAKTNTGELFF; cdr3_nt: TGTGCCAGCAGCTTGTGGGCGAAGACGAACACCGGGGAGCTGTTTTTT
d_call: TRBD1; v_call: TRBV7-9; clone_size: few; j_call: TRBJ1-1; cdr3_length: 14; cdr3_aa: CASSLGRGQIRAFF; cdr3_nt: TGTGCCAGCAGCTTAGGGAGGGGGCAAATCCGAGCTTTCTTT
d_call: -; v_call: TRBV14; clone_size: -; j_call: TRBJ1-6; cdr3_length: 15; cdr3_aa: CASSPPGGYNSPLHF; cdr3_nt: TGTGCCAGCAGCCCGCCCGGGGGCTATAATTCACCCCTCCACTTT
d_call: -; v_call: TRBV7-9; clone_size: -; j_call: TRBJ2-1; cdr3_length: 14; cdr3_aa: CASSLDRARAEQFF; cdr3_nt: TGTGCCAGCAGCTTAGACAGGGCGAGGGCTGAGCAGTTCTTC
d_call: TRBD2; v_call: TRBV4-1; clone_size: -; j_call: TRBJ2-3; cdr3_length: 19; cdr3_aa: CASSQLQGRGARSTDTQYF; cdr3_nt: TGCGCCAGCAGCCAACTTCAAGGGCGGGGGGCCCGAAGCACAGATACGCAGTATTTT
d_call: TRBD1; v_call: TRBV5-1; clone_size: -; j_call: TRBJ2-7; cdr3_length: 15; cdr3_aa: CASSLARQGAFEQYF; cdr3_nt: TGCGCCAGCAGCTTGGCGAGACAGGGGGCTTTCGAGCAGTACTTC
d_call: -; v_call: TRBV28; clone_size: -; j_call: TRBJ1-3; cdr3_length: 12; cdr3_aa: CATRTAENTIYF; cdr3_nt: TGTGCTACTAGGACAGCTGAAAACACCATATATTTT